Presented here are 5 T cell receptor beta chains from one specimen sequenced in a study of blood T cell repertoires in COVID-19. Clones were sequenced by immunoSEQ multiplex PCR, and TCRdb holds only the in-frame ones, with some missing. The sample records some 140,000 clones, roughly 84% being singletons. Sequencing was performed on peripheral blood. The receptors derive from a man aged 55 to 69 with acute or convalescent COVID-19.

The gene calls are TRBV5-1 and TRBJ2-5; D possibly corresponds to TRBD1 (6 bases). V lost 4 bases, J lost 5 bases, and 15 bases lay in between. Germline CDR1 SGHRS, CDR2 YFSETQ. This CDR3 region has 14 residues. Here the CDR3 DNA reads TGCGCCAGCAGCAGGGAACAGGGCCGGGAGACCCAGTACTTC. Translated, it gives CASSREQGRETQYF.

The chain recombines TRBV5-1 with TRBJ2-1, with D possibly TRBD1 on 8 matching bases. CDR1 and CDR2 from the germline V gene are SGHRS and YFSETQ. CDR3 length equals 17 residues. Between the trimmed V and J ends, which lost 5 bases and 4 bases, there was a span of 22 bases. Here the CDR3 DNA reads TGCGCCAGCAGGAGGGGGGGCGGACAGGGACCTTACAATGAGCAGTTCTTC. Its protein product is CASRRGGGQGPYNEQFF.

The rearrangement uses TRBV19 and TRBJ2-1, with TRBD2 identical over 8 bases. V shed 3 bases, J shed 8 bases, and the junction held 6 bases outside the gene matches. Germline V CDR1 and CDR2: LNHDA, SQIVND (reference sequence). This CDR3 is built from 14 residues. The CDR3 loop is CASSISGRIDEQFF. The CDR3 DNA follows: TGTGCCAGTAGTATCAGCGGGAGAATCGATGAGCAGTTCTTC.

This clone appeared once. This sequence joins TRBV5-8 and TRBJ1-4, with D tentatively TRBD1 (5 bases). The V gene's germline CDR1 is SGHTS and CDR2 YDEGEE. The CDR3 totals 17 residues. Trimming shortened V by 1 base and J by 5 bases, and 18 bases separated the two germline ends. CDR3 protein: CASSLFYGGGANEKLFF. The CDR3 nucleotides are TGTGCCAGCAGCTTGTTTTACGGGGGGGGTGCCAATGAAAAACTGTTTTTT.

This clone was recorded once. The chain joins TRBV6-5 to TRBJ2-2, with D possibly matching TRBD1 (6 bases). Germline V gene sequence: CDR1 MNHEY, CDR2 SVGAGI. Trimming removed 7 bases at V and 3 bases at J, with 15 bases between. The CDR3 has 15 amino acids. The DNA of the CDR3 is TGTGCCAGCAAACGGGACATAAGATACACCGGGGAGCTGTTTTTT. It encodes CASKRDIRYTGELFF.